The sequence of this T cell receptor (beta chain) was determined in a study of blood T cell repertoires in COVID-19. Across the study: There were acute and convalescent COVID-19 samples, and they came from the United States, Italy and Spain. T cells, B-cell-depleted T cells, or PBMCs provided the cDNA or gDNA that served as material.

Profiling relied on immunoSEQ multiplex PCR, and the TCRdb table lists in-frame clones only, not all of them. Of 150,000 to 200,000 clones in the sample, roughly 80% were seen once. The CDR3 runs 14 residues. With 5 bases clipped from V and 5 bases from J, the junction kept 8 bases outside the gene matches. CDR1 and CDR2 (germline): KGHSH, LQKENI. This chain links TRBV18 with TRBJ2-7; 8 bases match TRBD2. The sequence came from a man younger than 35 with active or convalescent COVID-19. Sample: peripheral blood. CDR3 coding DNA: TGTGCCAGCTCATCGGGCGGGGGGTTGAACGAGCAGTACTTC. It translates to CASSSGGGLNEQYF.